This TCR beta chain appears in the sequencing data of a study of OX40 agonist ivuxolimab in advanced cancers. Background on the study: It was permissible to have had prior anti-PD-1, anti-PD-L1 or anti-CTLA-4 therapy, and around 40% had some.

V dropped 4 bases and J dropped 6 bases, with 16 bases sitting between them. Looked up from germline, CDR1 is SQVTM and CDR2 is ANQGSEA. The CDR3 is 13 residues long. Assay: immunoSEQ multiplex PCR; the TCRdb copy retains only in-frame clones and omits some. The profile covers about 45,000 clones, with around 90% appearing a single time and 13% to 15% taken by the ten largest. This clone was seen only once. The material sequenced was CD4+ or CD8+ T cells sorted from blood, taken in a trial of the OX40 agonist ivuxolimab. This chain joins TRBV29-1 and TRBJ2-7; D is ambiguous. The clonotype was recovered from an adult with an advanced solid tumor such as melanoma, head and neck, liver or kidney cancer. The CDR3 region is CSVGLPPAGEQYF. CDR3 in DNA: TGCAGCGTTGGGCTCCCCCCAGCAGGCGAGCAGTACTTC.